The 8 T cell receptor beta chains below come from one sample, sequenced in a study of technical replicates of blood from several donors. The data were produced by immunoSEQ multiplex PCR, yet TCRdb's version contains in-frame clones alone and is incomplete. The sample has fewer than 12,000 clones, approximately 94% seen once. Sequencing was carried out using PBMCs. The receptors were gathered from a human donor in good health.

The chain combines TRBV5-1 with TRBJ2-2; 7 nucleotides align to TRBD1. The CDR3 length is 14 residues. In germline, CDR1 is SGHRS, CDR2 YFSETQ. The J segment lost 5 bases and the V segment lost 4 bases, leaving 5 bases of the junction unmatched. The CDR3 loop is CASSNQGETGELFF. Written as DNA, the CDR3 is TGCGCCAGCAGCAACCAGGGGGAAACCGGGGAGCTGTTTTTT.

The chain couples TRBV9 to TRBJ2-1; the match to TRBD1 covers 8 bases. J was trimmed by 5 bases and V by 2 bases; bases with no gene match: 6. Germline CDR1 and CDR2: SGDLS and YYNGEE. This CDR3 has 15 residues. CDR3 nucleotides: TGTGCCAGCAGCGTGGGGCAGGGGGCCCACAATGAGCAGTTCTTC. Amino acid sequence: CASSVGQGAHNEQFF.

This clone was detected only once. The CDR3, as DNA: TGTGCCAGCATAGGACAGGTGAGCTCCTACGAGCAGTACTTC. This translates into CASIGQVSSYEQYF. This chain connects TRBV6-1 to TRBJ2-7; 7 bases align to TRBD1. Germline V lookup: CDR1 MNHNS, CDR2 SASEGT. Trimming at V came to 7 bases and at J to 0 bases, leaving 6 bases not matched to a gene. The CDR3 is 14 residues long.

The J gene is TRBJ2-7, the V gene TRBV30, with D possibly TRBD1 on 6 matching bases. Germline V gene lookup returns CDR1 GTSNPN and CDR2 SVGIG (reference sequence). The CDR3 is 11 amino acids. V lost 5 bases and J 6 bases, leaving 11 bases between the germline ends. CDR3 sequence (DNA): TGTGCCTGGCACAGGGTCGGCGAGCAGTACTTC. It is translated as CAWHRVGEQYF.

The rearrangement links TRBV7-9 to TRBJ2-2; 11 positions match TRBD1. This CDR3 has 16 amino acids. From germline, CDR1 is SEHNR and CDR2 FQNEAQ (reference sequence). The trim removed 5 bases at V and 5 bases at J, leaving 7 bases unmatched. As DNA, the CDR3 is TGTGCCAGCAGCGACGGACAGGGGGCGCTGACCGGGGAGCTGTTTTTT. Translation gives CASSDGQGALTGELFF. Complete variable domain (other parts from reference TRBV7-9 and TRBJ2-2): DTGVSQNPRHKITKRGQNVTFRCDPISEHNRLYWYRQTLGQGPEFLTYFQNEAQLEKSRLLSDRFSAERPKGSFSTLEIQRTEQGDSAMYLCASSDGQGALTGELFFGEGSRLTVL.

This sequence joins TRBV29-1 and TRBJ2-3; 9 nucleotides match TRBD2. With 6 bases clipped from V and 5 bases from J, the junction kept 12 bases outside the gene matches. CDR3 length equals 15 residues. Germline V CDR1 and CDR2: SQVTM, ANQGSEA. CDR3 coding DNA: TGCAGCGTCCAAGGCCCAGCGGGAGGCGGAGATACGCAGTATTTT. This sequence encodes CSVQGPAGGGDTQYF.

This chain links TRBV10-3 with TRBJ2-7; 11 positions agree with TRBD1. Unmatched junction bases numbered 5, after V lost 6 bases and J lost 1 base. Germline CDR1 reads ENHRY; CDR2 reads SYGVKD. This CDR3 is 15 amino acids long. The CDR3 DNA is TGTGCCATCAGCCCCGGGACAGGGGGGTCCTACGAGCAGTACTTC. It is translated as CAISPGTGGSYEQYF.

The chain combines TRBV10-1 with TRBJ2-7; D gene uncertain. The CDR3 extends over 11 amino acids. The germline V gene has CDR1 WNHNN and CDR2 SYGVQD (reference sequence). V lost 4 bases and J lost 4, with 5 bases in between. CDR3 region: CASSAGYEQYF. As DNA, the CDR3 is TGCGCCAGCAGTGCCGGGTACGAGCAGTACTTC.